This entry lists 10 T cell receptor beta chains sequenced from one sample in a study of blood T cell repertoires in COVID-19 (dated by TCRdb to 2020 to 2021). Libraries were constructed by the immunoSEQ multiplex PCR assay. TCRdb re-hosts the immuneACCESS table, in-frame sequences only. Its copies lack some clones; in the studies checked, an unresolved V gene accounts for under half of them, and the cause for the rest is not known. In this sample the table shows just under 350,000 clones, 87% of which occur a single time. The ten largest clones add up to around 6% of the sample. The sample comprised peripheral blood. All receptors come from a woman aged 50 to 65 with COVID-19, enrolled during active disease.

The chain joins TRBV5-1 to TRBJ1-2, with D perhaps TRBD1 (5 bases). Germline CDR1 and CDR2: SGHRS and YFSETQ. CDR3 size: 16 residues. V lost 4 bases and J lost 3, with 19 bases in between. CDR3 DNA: TGCGCCAGCAGCCCCCACGGGGGTCCCAGCTACTATGGCTACACCTTC. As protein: CASSPHGGPSYYGYTF. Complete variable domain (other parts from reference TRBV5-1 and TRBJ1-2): KAGVTQTPRYLIKTRGQQVTLSCSPISGHRSVSWYQQTPGQGLQFLFEYFSETQRNKGNFPGRFSGRQFSNSRSEMNVSTLELGDSALYLCASSPHGGPSYYGYTFGSGTRLTVV.

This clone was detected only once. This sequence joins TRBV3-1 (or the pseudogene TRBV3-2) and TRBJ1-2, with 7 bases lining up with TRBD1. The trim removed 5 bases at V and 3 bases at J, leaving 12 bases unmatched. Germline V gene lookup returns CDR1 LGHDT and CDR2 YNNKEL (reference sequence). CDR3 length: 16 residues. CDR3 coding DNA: TGTGCCAGCAGCTCTCTCACAGGGGCTCTAGACTATGGCTACACCTTC. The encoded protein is CASSSLTGALDYGYTF.

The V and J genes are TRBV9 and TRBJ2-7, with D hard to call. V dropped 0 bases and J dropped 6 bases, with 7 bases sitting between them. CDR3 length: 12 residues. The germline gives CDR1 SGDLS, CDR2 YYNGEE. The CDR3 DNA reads TGTGCCAGCAGCGTAGGGAGCGCCGAGCAGTACTTC. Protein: CASSVGSAEQYF.

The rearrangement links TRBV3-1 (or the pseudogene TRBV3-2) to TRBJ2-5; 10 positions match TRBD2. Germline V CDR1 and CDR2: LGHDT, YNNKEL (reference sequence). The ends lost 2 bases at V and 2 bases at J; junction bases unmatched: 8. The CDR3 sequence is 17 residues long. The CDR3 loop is CASSQIKELAGQETQYF. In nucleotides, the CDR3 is TGTGCCAGCAGCCAAATAAAGGAACTAGCGGGACAAGAGACCCAGTACTTC.

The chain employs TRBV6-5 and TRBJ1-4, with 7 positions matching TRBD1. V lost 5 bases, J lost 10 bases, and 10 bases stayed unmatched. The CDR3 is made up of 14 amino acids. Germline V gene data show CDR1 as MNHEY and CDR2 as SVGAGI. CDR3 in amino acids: CASSTTDRAGKLFF. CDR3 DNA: TGTGCCAGCAGTACAACCGACAGGGCTGGAAAACTGTTTTTT.

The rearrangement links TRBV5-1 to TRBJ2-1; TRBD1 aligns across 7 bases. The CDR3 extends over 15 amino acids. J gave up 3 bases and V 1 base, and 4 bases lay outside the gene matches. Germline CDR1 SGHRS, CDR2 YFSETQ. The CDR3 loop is CASSLTGELYNEQFF. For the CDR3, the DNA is TGCGCCAGCAGCTTGACAGGGGAACTCTACAATGAGCAGTTCTTC.

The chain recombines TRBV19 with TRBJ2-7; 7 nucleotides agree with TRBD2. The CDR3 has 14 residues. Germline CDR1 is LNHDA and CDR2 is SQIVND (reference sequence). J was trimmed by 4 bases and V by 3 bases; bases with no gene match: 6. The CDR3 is CASSIRREAYEQYF. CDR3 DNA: TGTGCCAGTAGTATTAGACGGGAGGCTTACGAGCAGTACTTC. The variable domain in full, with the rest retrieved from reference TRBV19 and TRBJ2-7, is DGGITQSPKYLFRKEGQNVTLSCEQNLNHDAMYWYRQDPGQGLRLIYYSQIVNDFQKGDIAEGYSVSREKKESFPLTVTSAQKNPTAFYLCASSIRREAYEQYFGPGTRLTVT.

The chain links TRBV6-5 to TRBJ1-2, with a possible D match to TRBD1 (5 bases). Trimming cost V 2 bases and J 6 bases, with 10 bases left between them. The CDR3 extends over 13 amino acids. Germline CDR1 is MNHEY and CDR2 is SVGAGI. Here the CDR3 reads CASSYGGRNGYTF. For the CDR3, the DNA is TGTGCCAGCAGTTACGGGGGGAGAAATGGCTACACCTTC.

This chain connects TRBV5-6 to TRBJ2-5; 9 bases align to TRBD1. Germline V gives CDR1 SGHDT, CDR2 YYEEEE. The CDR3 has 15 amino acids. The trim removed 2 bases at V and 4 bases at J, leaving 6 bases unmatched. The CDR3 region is CASSFGTGIGETQYF. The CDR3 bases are TGTGCCAGCAGCTTTGGGACAGGGATCGGAGAGACCCAGTACTTC.

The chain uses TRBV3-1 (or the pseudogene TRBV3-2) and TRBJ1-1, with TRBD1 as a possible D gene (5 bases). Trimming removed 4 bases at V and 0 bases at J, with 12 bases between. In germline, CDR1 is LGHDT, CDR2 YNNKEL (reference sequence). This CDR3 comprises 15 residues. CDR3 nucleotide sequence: TGTGCCAGCAGCCCCCCGCCAGGGTTGAACACTGAAGCTTTCTTT. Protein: CASSPPPGLNTEAFF.